The clone carrying this T cell receptor (beta chain) was recorded many times. Its antigen is currently unknown. The CDR3 length is 16 residues. Unmatched junction bases numbered 6, after V lost 5 bases and J lost 2 bases. Unique molecular identifiers were affixed to discrete cDNA molecules within the library. In TCRdb, the 5' RACE reads were re-called with MiXCR into one record per CDR3 protein. Of 95,000 to 120,000 distinct CDR3 sequences listed, roughly 19% are singletons. Total RNA was isolated from whole blood that had not been fractionated. This entry comes from a study of human T cells and chemical hapten exposure. Study overall: TCR yields differed between samples (mainly from small differences in pooled library volume). Overall study results and limits: The number of TCRs over 1 in 1000 frequency stayed unchanged after DPC.

The rearrangement uses TRBV12-3 or TRBV12-4 and TRBJ2-3; 11 bases fit TRBD2. The clonotype comes from a human donor in good health. The CDR3 DNA follows: TGTGCCAGCAGTCCTGGGACTAGCGGACACACAGATACGCAGTATTTT. Its protein product is CASSPGTSGHTDTQYF.